The 32 T cell receptor beta chains presented below share a single source sample, sequenced in a study of T-cell memory formation after mild COVID-19. TCRdb independently ran MiXCR on the 5' RACE reads; one entry per CDR3 protein. The sample has 540,000 or so distinct CDR3 sequences, roughly 22% seen once; the top ten hold roughly an eighth. Sequencing input: PBMCs or a T cell subset sorted from them (not recorded which). These TCRs come from an adult woman who had mild COVID-19 (a few samples of this study predate the infection). Cell type and time point are not known.

This clonotype was detected only a few times. The chain couples TRBV7-9 to TRBJ1-2, with D possibly TRBD1 on 5 matching bases. This CDR3 is 11 amino acids long. The germline CDR1 and CDR2 sequences are SEHNR and FQNEAQ (reference sequence). Trimming cost V 6 bases and J 7 bases, with 9 bases left between them. The CDR3 loop reads CASRRGAGYTF. The CDR3 region has the DNA TGTGCCAGCAGAAGAGGGGCTGGCTACACCTTC.

This clonotype has more than one count but fewer than ten. The chain couples TRBV7-9 to TRBJ1-2; D ambiguous. Germline CDR1 and CDR2: SEHNR and FQNEAQ (reference sequence). The CDR3 runs to 16 residues. V lost 5 bases and J 3 bases, leaving 19 bases between the germline ends. This CDR3 is CASSLLATGEDYGYTF. DNA for the CDR3: TGTGCCAGCAGCCTCCTAGCGACGGGTGAGGACTATGGCTACACCTTC.

This clonotype was seen more than once but under ten times. The J gene is TRBJ1-1, the V gene TRBV5-1, with D unclear. The germline CDR1 and CDR2 sequences are SGHRS and YFSETQ. The CDR3 totals 14 residues. V was trimmed by 0 bases and J by 1 base, leaving 7 bases between them. CDR3 sequence reads: CASSLGPSNTEAFF. CDR3 bases: TGCGCCAGCAGCTTGGGTCCTTCGAACACTGAAGCTTTCTTT.

This clonotype came up a few times. V gene TRBV20-1 combines with J gene TRBJ2-5; 9 positions agree with TRBD2. Germline-derived CDR1 and CDR2 are DFQATT and SNEGSKA (reference sequence). CDR3 length equals 14 residues. Trimming cost V 5 bases and J 5 bases; bases outside gene matches: 9. The CDR3 spells CSADKVAGDETQYF. The CDR3 DNA follows: TGCAGTGCTGACAAAGTAGCGGGAGATGAGACCCAGTACTTC.

The table lists this clonotype with a few counts. The rearrangement uses TRBV11-2 and TRBJ1-1, with D perhaps matching TRBD1 (5 bases). The CDR3 is 15 residues long. The V end lost 2 bases, the J end lost 3 bases, and 13 bases lay between the germline ends. CDR1 and CDR2 from the germline V gene are SGHAT and FQNNGV. The CDR3 DNA sequence: TGTGCCAGCAGCTTACCCAGGGCAGGGCACACTGAAGCTTTCTTT. Amino acid sequence: CASSLPRAGHTEAFF.

This clonotype was detected many times. The rearrangement links TRBV5-4 to TRBJ2-7; 10 bases match TRBD1. CDR3 length: 15 amino acids. Germline CDR1 reads SGHNT; CDR2 reads YYREEE (reference sequence). The junction had 10 bases not matched to a gene; V was cut back by 5 bases and J by 5 bases. CDR3 region: CASSSDRDRGHEQYF. CDR3 nucleotide sequence: TGTGCCAGCAGTTCAGACCGGGACAGGGGCCACGAGCAGTACTTC.

V is TRBV30 and J is TRBJ1-3; D is ambiguous. V lost 3 bases and J 0 bases, leaving 15 bases between the germline ends. The length of the CDR3 is 16 residues. Germline-derived CDR1 and CDR2 are GTSNPN and SVGIG (reference sequence). DNA of the CDR3: TGTGCCTGGAGGACGCGCGACTGGTCCTCTGGAAACACCATATATTTT. Protein sequence: CAWRTRDWSSGNTIYF.

This clonotype was counted between two and nine times. The chain joins TRBV6-5 to TRBJ2-7; the D call may be TRBD1 or TRBD2 (6 bases each). Trimming removed 6 bases at V and 4 bases at J, with 16 bases between. The CDR3 is 14 residues long. The germline gives CDR1 MNHEY, CDR2 SVGAGI. CDR3 sequence: CASSIQGGGYEQYF. CDR3 bases: TGTGCCAGCAGCATACAGGGAGGTGGATACGAGCAGTACTTC.

This clonotype has only a few counts. The chain is built from TRBV10-3 and TRBJ2-7, with TRBD1 identical over 9 bases. The trim removed 6 bases at V and 5 bases at J, leaving 8 bases unmatched. CDR1 is ENHRY, CDR2 SYGVKD, per germline. This CDR3 comprises 14 residues. The CDR3 protein is CAIRADRGGHEQYF. CDR3 bases: TGTGCCATCAGGGCGGACAGGGGCGGTCACGAGCAGTACTTC.

This chain uses TRBV5-5 with TRBJ2-7; 8 positions match TRBD2. V was clipped by 4 bases and J by 2 bases; unmatched bases: 8. This CDR3 spans 15 amino acids. Germline lookup yields CDR1 SGHKS and CDR2 YYEKEE (reference sequence). This CDR3 reads CASSPPTSAPYEQYF. CDR3 sequence (DNA): TGTGCCAGCAGCCCCCCGACTAGCGCGCCCTACGAGCAGTACTTC.

This clonotype appeared a few times. The CDR3 DNA is TGTGCCACCAGCAGGGGACAGCAGGCAACTAATGAAAAACTGTTTTTT. It codes for CATSRGQQATNEKLFF. The V call is TRBV15, the J call TRBJ1-4; TRBD1 aligns across 7 bases. V shed 3 bases and J 0 bases; nucleotides not matched to a gene: 4. The germline gives CDR1 LNHNV, CDR2 YYDKDF (reference sequence). This CDR3 contains 16 residues.

This CDR3 is CASFLGELFF. In DNA, the CDR3 is TGTGCCAGCTTTCTCGGGGAGCTGTTTTTT. V gene TRBV7-2 combines with J gene TRBJ2-2; D not resolved. Germline V gene lookup returns CDR1 SGHTA and CDR2 FQGNSA. V was trimmed by 8 bases and J by 7 bases, leaving 5 bases between them. This CDR3 is 10 amino acids long.

The V and J genes are TRBV5-1 and TRBJ2-1; possible D gene TRBD2, 6 bases. Germline values: CDR1 SGHRS, CDR2 YFSETQ. Trimming took off 5 bases at V and 4 bases at J, with 13 bases between the two ends. The CDR3 loop spans 14 amino acids. The CDR3 region has the DNA TGCGCCAGCAGTTCCCCCGGGACTTACAATGAGCAGTTCTTC. This translates into CASSSPGTYNEQFF. Full variable domain (rest looked up from reference TRBV5-1 and TRBJ2-1): KAGVTQTPRYLIKTRGQQVTLSCSPISGHRSVSWYQQTPGQGLQFLFEYFSETQRNKGNFPGRFSGRQFSNSRSEMNVSTLELGDSALYLCASSSPGTYNEQFFGPGTRLTVL.

The rearrangement uses TRBV6-5 and TRBJ1-6, with D unresolved. Trimming stripped 2 bases from V and 4 bases from J, with 15 bases between. Germline V CDR1 and CDR2: MNHEY, SVGAGI. The CDR3 is made up of 17 amino acids. CDR3 region: CASSYAEAGRYNSPLHF. DNA for the CDR3: TGTGCCAGCAGTTACGCGGAGGCAGGACGATATAATTCACCCCTCCACTTT.

The J gene is TRBJ2-7, the V gene TRBV24-1; no definite D call. Looked up from germline, CDR1 is KGHDR and CDR2 is SFDVKD. V was pared by 4 bases and J by 4 bases, with 10 bases between. The CDR3 totals 13 residues. Here the CDR3 DNA reads TGTGCCACCAGTGACCCCAACGGGTACGAGCAGTACTTC. Its translation: CATSDPNGYEQYF.

The rearrangement joins TRBV7-2 to TRBJ1-6, with 8 positions matching TRBD1. Germline CDR1 SGHTA, CDR2 FQGNSA. This CDR3 is 14 amino acids long. J gave up 7 bases and V 6 bases, and 5 bases lay outside the gene matches. DNA of the CDR3: TGTGCCAGCAGTGACGACAGGGGCAATTCACCCCTCCACTTT. This sequence encodes CASSDDRGNSPLHF.

The sample holds a few counts of this clonotype. The chain joins TRBV4-1 to TRBJ2-5, with D tentatively TRBD1 or TRBD2 (5 bases each). CDR3 length: 15 residues. The germline CDR1 and CDR2 sequences are MGHRA and YSYEKL. V gave up 4 bases and J gave up 2 bases, with 14 bases separating them. The DNA of the CDR3 is TGCGCCAGCAGCCCGGCGGGTGACAGACAAGAGACCCAGTACTTC. It is translated as CASSPAGDRQETQYF.

As DNA, the CDR3 is TGTGCCAGCAGCCCGTGGGGAGCGGACTATGGCTACACCTTC. Translated, it gives CASSPWGADYGYTF. The chain has TRBV7-9 and TRBJ1-2; no clear D. Looked up from germline, CDR1 is SEHNR and CDR2 is FQNEAQ (reference sequence). The CDR3 runs 14 residues. Trimming left V 5 bases short and J 3 bases short, with 13 bases between.

V is TRBV7-3 and J is TRBJ2-1, with 10 bases lining up with TRBD1. The ends lost 5 bases at V and 6 bases at J; junction bases unmatched: 13. The length of the CDR3 is 17 residues. The germline V gene has CDR1 SGHTA and CDR2 FQGTGA. The CDR3 sequence is CASSPDSGQGVGNEQFF. The DNA for the CDR3 is TGTGCCAGCAGCCCAGACTCCGGACAGGGGGTGGGCAATGAGCAGTTCTTC.

V usage is TRBV7-9 and J usage is TRBJ2-3, with 12 nucleotides matching TRBD2. V trimming: 3 bases; J trimming: 0 bases; junction bases outside the gene matches: 4. The CDR3 is made up of 17 amino acids. Looked up from germline, CDR1 is SEHNR and CDR2 is FQNEAQ (reference sequence). The CDR3 sequence: CASSLTSGGSSTDTQYF. The CDR3, as DNA: TGTGCCAGCAGCTTGACTAGCGGGGGTTCTAGCACAGATACGCAGTATTTT. Full variable domain (outside the CDR3, taken from reference TRBV7-9 and TRBJ2-3): DTGVSQNPRHKITKRGQNVTFRCDPISEHNRLYWYRQTLGQGPEFLTYFQNEAQLEKSRLLSDRFSAERPKGSFSTLEIQRTEQGDSAMYLCASSLTSGGSSTDTQYFGPGTRLTVL.

The chain is built from TRBV6-1 and TRBJ1-3, with a possible D match to TRBD1 (6 bases). Germline CDR1 reads MNHNS; CDR2 reads SASEGT. V was pared by 4 bases and J by 10 bases, with 14 bases between. The CDR3 extends over 13 amino acids. The CDR3 reads CASSGDIRRTIYF. CDR3 nucleotide sequence: TGTGCCAGCAGTGGGGACATTCGACGGACCATATATTTT.

The chain joins TRBV29-1 to TRBJ2-2, with no clear D. V dropped 1 base and J dropped 6 bases, with 6 bases sitting between them. Germline CDR1 and CDR2: SQVTM and ANQGSEA. There are 12 residues in the CDR3. In DNA form, the CDR3 reads TGCAGCGTTGAAGGACTGCCCGGGGAGCTGTTTTTT. Encoded protein: CSVEGLPGELFF.

This clonotype was detected a few times. The chain employs TRBV2 and TRBJ2-1; weak D call: TRBD1 (6 bases). The CDR3 has 12 amino acids. Trimming took off 5 bases at V and 8 bases at J, with 10 bases between the two ends. Per germline, CDR1 SNHLY and CDR2 FYNNEI. As DNA, the CDR3 is TGTGCCAGCAGTCTGGACAGCGATGAGCAGTTCTTC. This encodes CASSLDSDEQFF.

V and J are TRBV24-1 and TRBJ2-1, with TRBD2 matching over 14 bases. The CDR3 totals 23 residues. The germline V gene has CDR1 KGHDR and CDR2 SFDVKD. V was clipped by 2 bases and J by 3 bases; unmatched bases: 20. CDR3 residues: CATSDSRRGWRLAGGMGYNEQFF. The CDR3, as DNA: TGTGCCACCAGTGATTCGAGAAGGGGTTGGCGACTAGCGGGAGGGATGGGCTACAATGAGCAGTTCTTC.

This clonotype was observed a few times. The rearrangement links TRBV7-9 to TRBJ2-5, with D perhaps matching TRBD1 or TRBD2 (6 bases each). The CDR3 runs to 12 residues. V dropped 8 bases and J dropped 5 bases, with 12 bases sitting between them. Germline V gene sequence: CDR1 SEHNR, CDR2 FQNEAQ (reference sequence). The CDR3 DNA sequence: TGTGCCAGCGGAGGGGGATTCGAGACCCAGTACTTC. This translates into CASGGGFETQYF.

This clonotype was detected ten times or more. This rearrangement joins TRBV7-9 to TRBJ1-2, with D possibly being TRBD1 (6 bases). CDR1 is SEHNR, CDR2 FQNEAQ, per germline (reference sequence). V was pared by 2 bases and J by 8 bases, with 15 bases between. This CDR3 has 14 residues. This CDR3 reads CASSLSGGLDGYTF. CDR3 DNA: TGTGCCAGCAGCTTATCCGGGGGGCTGGACGGCTACACCTTC.

The rearrangement links TRBV9 to TRBJ2-7; 10 bases are shared with TRBD2. V trimming: 0 bases; J trimming: 3 bases; junction bases outside the gene matches: 3. Per germline, CDR1 SGDLS and CDR2 YYNGEE. This CDR3 is built from 15 residues. The CDR3 region has the DNA TGTGCCAGCAGCGTAGTAGCGGGAGGTGTCTACGAGCAGTACTTC. Residues: CASSVVAGGVYEQYF.

This clonotype was seen repeatedly, ten times or more. The chain joins TRBV7-2 to TRBJ1-1; D gene uncertain. The V gene's germline CDR1 is SGHTA and CDR2 FQGNSA. V was pared by 8 bases and J by 0 bases, with 13 bases between. The CDR3 is made up of 14 amino acids. As DNA, the CDR3 is TGTGCCAGCGACTCTGGGAGGATGAACACTGAAGCTTTCTTT. It is translated as CASDSGRMNTEAFF.

The chain is built from TRBV4-1 and TRBJ2-7; TRBD1 might be the D (7 bases). This CDR3 spans 15 amino acids. From germline, CDR1 is MGHRA and CDR2 YSYEKL. Trimming took 4 bases from V and 0 from J, leaving 13 bases between them. The CDR3 sequence is CASSPRGVPSYEQYF. CDR3 DNA: TGCGCCAGCAGCCCCAGGGGGGTCCCCTCCTACGAGCAGTACTTC.

This clonotype was detected only a few times. The rearrangement links TRBV7-6 to TRBJ2-5, with D possibly called TRBD1 or TRBD2 (5 bases each). Germline V CDR1 and CDR2: SGHVS, FNYEAQ. V lost 1 base and J lost 5, with 11 bases in between. The CDR3 consists of 14 residues. CDR3 in DNA: TGTGCCAGCAGCTTAGTTTCAGGGAGTGAGACCCAGTACTTC. Protein product: CASSLVSGSETQYF.

This clonotype was observed at least ten times. DNA of the CDR3: TGTGCCAGCAGCCAGCCGATCTTTCAGAGCTCCTACAATGAGCAGTTCTTC. Encoded protein: CASSQPIFQSSYNEQFF. The J gene is TRBJ2-1, the V gene TRBV4-2, with D uncertain. The CDR3 extends over 17 amino acids. Germline V CDR1 and CDR2: LGHNA, YNFKEQ. The V end lost 3 bases, the J end lost 0 bases, and 15 bases lay between the germline ends.

The rearrangement uses TRBV7-6 and TRBJ2-2; 9 bases line up with TRBD1. Germline V gene lookup returns CDR1 SGHVS and CDR2 FNYEAQ. The CDR3 is 16 residues long. Trimming removed 6 bases from V and 1 base from J; junction bases left unmatched: 6. DNA of the CDR3: TGTGCCAGCAGATTAAGACAGGGGGGGAACACCGGGGAGCTGTTTTTT. This encodes CASRLRQGGNTGELFF.